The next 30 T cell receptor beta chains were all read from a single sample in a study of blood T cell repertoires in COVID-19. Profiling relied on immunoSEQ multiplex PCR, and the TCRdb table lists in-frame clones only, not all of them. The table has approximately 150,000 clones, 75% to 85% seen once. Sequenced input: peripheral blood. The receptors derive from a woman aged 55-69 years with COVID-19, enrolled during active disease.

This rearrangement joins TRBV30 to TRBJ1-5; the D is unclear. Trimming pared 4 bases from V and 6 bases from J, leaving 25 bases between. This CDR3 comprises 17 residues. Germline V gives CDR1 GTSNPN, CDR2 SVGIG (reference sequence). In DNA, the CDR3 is TGTGCCTGGACTCACGGAGGCGAAGATTATATACGTCAGCCCCAGCATTTT. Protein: CAWTHGGEDYIRQPQHF. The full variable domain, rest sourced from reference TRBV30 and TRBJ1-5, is SQTIHQWPATLVQPVGSPLSLECTVEGTSNPNLYWYRQAAGRGLQLLFYSVGIGQISSEVPQNLSASRPQDRQFILSSKKLLLSDSGFYLCAWTHGGEDYIRQPQHFGDGTRLSIL.

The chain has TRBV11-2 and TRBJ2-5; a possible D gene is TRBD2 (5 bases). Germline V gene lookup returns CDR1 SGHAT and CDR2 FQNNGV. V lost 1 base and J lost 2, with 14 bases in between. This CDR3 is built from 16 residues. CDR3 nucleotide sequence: TGTGCCAGCAGCTTAGGCCTCTTTGAGGGACAAGAGACCCAGTACTTC. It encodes CASSLGLFEGQETQYF.

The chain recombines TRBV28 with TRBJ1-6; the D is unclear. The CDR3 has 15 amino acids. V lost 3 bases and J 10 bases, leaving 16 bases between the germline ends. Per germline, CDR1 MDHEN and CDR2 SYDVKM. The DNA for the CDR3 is TGTGCCAGCAGTTTGACGGGGTGGGCACAGTCACCCCTCCACTTT. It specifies CASSLTGWAQSPLHF.

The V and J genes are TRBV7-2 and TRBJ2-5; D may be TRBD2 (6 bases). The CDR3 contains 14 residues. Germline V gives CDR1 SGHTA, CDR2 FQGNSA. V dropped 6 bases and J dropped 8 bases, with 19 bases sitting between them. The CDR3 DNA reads TGTGCCAGCAGTGAGACGGGGGAATTGGTTACCCAGTACTTC. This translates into CASSETGELVTQYF.

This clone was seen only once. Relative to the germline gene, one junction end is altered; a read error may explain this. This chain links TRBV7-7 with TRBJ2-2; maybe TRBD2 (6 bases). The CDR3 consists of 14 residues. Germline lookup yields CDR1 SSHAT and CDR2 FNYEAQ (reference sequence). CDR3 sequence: CASSFGRGNGELFF. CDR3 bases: TGTGCTAGCAGCTTTGGTCGGGGGAACGGGGAGCTGTTTTTT.

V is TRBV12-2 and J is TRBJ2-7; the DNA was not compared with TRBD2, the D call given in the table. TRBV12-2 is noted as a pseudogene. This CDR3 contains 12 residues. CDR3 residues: CASRLELYEQYV. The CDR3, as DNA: TGTGCAAGTCGCTTAGAACTATACGAGCAGTACGTC.

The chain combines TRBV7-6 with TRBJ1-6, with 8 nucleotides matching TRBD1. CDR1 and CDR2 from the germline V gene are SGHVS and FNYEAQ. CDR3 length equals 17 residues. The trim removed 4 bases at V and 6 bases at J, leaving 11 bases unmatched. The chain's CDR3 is CASSSGTGQGGNSPLHF. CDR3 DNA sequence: TGTGCCAGCAGCTCTGGGACAGGCCAAGGGGGTAATTCACCCCTCCACTTT.

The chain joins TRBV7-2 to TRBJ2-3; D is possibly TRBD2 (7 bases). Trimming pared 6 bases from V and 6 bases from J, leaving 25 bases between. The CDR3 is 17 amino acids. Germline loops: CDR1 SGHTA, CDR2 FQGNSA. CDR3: CASSPPPGGAYLDTQYF. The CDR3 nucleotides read TGTGCCAGCAGTCCACCACCGGGGGGCGCTTATCTCGATACGCAGTATTTT.

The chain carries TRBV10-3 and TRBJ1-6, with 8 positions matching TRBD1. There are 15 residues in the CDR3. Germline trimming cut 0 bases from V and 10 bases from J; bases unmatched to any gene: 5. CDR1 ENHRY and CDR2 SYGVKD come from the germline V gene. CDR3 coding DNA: TGTGCCATCAGTGAGTCGACAGGGGCCCAGTCACCCCTCCACTTT. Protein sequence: CAISESTGAQSPLHF.

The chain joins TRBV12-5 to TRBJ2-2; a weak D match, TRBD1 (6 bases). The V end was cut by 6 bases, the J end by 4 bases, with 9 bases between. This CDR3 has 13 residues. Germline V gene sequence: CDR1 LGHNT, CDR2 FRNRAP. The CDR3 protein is CASGTGTTGELFF. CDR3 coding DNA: TGTGCTAGTGGGACAGGAACCACCGGGGAGCTGTTTTTT.

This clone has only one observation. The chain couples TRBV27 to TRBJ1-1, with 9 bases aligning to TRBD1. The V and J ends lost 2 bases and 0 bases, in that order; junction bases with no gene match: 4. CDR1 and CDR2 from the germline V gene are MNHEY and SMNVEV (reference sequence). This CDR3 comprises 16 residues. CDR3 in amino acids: CASSLRTGAMNTEAFF. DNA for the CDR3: TGTGCCAGCAGTTTAAGGACAGGGGCAATGAACACTGAAGCTTTCTTT.

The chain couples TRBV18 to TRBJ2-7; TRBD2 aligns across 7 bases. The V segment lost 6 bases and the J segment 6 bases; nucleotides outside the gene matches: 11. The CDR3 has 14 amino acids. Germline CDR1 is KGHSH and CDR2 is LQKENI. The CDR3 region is CASSSAGERSEQYF. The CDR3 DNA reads TGTGCCAGCTCTAGCGCGGGAGAGAGGAGCGAGCAGTACTTC.

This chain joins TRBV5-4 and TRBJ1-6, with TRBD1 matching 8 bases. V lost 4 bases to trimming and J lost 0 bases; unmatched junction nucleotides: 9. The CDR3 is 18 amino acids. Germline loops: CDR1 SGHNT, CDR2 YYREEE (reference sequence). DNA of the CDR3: TGTGCCAGCAGCCCACAAACAGGGGGACGCTCCTATAATTCACCCCTCCACTTT. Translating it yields CASSPQTGGRSYNSPLHF.

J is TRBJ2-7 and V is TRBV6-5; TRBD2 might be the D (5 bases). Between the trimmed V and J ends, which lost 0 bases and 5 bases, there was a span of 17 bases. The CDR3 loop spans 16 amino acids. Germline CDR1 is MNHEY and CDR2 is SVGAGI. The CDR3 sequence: CASSYSVRQAGHEQYF. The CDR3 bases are TGTGCCAGCAGTTACTCGGTTCGGCAGGCGGGCCACGAGCAGTACTTC.

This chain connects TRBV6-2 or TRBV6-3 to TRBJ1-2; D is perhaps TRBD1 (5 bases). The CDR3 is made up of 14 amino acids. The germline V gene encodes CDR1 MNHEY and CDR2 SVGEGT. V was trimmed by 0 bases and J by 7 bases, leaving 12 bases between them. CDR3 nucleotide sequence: TGTGCCAGCAGTTACTCAGCAGGGAGGAGTGGCTACACCTTC. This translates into CASSYSAGRSGYTF.

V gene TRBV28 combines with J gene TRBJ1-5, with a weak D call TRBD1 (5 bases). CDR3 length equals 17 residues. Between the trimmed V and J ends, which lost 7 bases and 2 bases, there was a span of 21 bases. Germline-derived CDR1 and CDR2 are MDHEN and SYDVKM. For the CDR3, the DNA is TGTGCCAGCACTCTTCCCGGGCACCTAGGGGGCAATCAGCCCCAGCATTTT. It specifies CASTLPGHLGGNQPQHF.

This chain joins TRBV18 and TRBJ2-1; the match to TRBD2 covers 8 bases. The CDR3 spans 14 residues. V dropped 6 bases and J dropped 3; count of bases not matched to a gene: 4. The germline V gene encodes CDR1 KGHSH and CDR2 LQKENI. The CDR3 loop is CASSLAGSYNEQFF. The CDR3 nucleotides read TGTGCCAGCTCCTTAGCGGGAAGCTACAATGAGCAGTTCTTC.

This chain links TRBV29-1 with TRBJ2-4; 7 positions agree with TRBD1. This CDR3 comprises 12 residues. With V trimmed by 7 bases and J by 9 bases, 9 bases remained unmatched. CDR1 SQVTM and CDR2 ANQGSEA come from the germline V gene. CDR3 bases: TGCAGCGGGGGTACTTACAGGGGCATTCAGTACTTC. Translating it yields CSGGTYRGIQYF.

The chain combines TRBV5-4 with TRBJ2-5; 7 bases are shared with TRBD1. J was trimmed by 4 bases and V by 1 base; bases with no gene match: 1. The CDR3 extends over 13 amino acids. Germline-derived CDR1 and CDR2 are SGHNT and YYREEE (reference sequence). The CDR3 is CASSLPGGETQYF. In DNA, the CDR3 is TGTGCCAGCAGCTTGCCAGGGGGAGAGACCCAGTACTTC. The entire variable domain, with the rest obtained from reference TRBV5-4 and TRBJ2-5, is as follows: ETGVTQSPTHLIKTRGQQVTLRCSSQSGHNTVSWYQQALGQGPQFIFQYYREEENGRGNFPPRFSGLQFPNYSSELNVNALELDDSALYLCASSLPGGETQYFGPGTRLLVL.

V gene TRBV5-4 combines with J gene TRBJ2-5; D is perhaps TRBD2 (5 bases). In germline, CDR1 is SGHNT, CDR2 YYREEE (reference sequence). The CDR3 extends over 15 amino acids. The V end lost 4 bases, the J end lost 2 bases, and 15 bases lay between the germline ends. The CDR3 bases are TGTGCCAGCAGCCCCGCAATGGGCGGGCAAGAGACCCAGTACTTC. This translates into CASSPAMGGQETQYF. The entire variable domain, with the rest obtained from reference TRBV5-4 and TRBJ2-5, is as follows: ETGVTQSPTHLIKTRGQQVTLRCSSQSGHNTVSWYQQALGQGPQFIFQYYREEENGRGNFPPRFSGLQFPNYSSELNVNALELDDSALYLCASSPAMGGQETQYFGPGTRLLVL.

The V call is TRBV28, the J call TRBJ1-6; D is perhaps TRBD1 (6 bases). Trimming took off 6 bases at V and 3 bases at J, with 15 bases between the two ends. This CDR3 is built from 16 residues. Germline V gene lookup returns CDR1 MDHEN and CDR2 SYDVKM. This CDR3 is CASRGGGAGYNSPLHF. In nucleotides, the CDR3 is TGTGCCAGCAGAGGCGGGGGGGCCGGCTATAATTCACCCCTCCACTTT. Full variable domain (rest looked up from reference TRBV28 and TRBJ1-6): DVKVTQSSRYLVKRTGEKVFLECVQDMDHENMFWYRQDPGLGLRLIYFSYDVKMKEKGDIPEGYSVSREKKERFSLILESASTNQTSMYLCASRGGGAGYNSPLHFGNGTRLTVT.

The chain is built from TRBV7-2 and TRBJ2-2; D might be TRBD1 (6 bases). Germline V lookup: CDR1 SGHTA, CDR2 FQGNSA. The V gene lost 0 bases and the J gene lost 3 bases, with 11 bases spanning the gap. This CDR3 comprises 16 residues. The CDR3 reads CASSLATDSYTGELFF. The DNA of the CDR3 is TGTGCCAGCAGCTTAGCCACGGACAGCTACACCGGGGAGCTGTTTTTT.

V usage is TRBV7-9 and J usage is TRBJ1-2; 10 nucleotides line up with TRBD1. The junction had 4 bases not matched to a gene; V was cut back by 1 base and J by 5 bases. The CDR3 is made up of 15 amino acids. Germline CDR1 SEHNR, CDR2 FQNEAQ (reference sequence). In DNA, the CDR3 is TGTGCCAGCAGCTTAGGAGACAGGGGGCAATATGGCTACACCTTC. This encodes CASSLGDRGQYGYTF.

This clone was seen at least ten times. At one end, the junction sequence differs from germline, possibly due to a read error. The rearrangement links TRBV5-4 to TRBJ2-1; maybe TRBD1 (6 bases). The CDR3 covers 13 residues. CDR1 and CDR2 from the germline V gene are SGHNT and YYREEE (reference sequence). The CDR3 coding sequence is TGTGCCAGCAGATTGGACAGCCACAATGAGCAGTTCTTC. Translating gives CASRLDSHNEQFF.

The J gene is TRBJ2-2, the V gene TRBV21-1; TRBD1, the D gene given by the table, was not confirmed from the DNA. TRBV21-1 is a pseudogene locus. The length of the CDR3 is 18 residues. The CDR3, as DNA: TGTGCCAGCAGCCCCCGGAGGACAGGGTCAACGAACACCGGGGAGCTGTTTTTT. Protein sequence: CASSPRRTGSTNTGELFF.

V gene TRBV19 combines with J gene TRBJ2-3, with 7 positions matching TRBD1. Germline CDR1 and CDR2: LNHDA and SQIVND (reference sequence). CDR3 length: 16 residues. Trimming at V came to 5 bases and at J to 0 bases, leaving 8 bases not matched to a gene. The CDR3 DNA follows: TGTGCCAGTAGTCATCCAGGGGGAGTGAGCACAGATACGCAGTATTTT. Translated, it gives CASSHPGGVSTDTQYF.

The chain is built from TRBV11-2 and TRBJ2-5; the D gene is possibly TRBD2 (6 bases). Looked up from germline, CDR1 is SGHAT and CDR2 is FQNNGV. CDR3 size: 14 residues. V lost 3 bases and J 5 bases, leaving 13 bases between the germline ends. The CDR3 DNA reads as TGTGCCAGCAGCTTCAACACGGGGGAGGAGACCCAGTACTTC. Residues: CASSFNTGEETQYF.

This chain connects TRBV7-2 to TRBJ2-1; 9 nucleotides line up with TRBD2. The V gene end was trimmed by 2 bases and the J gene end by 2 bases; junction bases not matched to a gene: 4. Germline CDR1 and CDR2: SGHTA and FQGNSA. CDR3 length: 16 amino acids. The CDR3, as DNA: TGTGCCAGCAGCTTAAATAGCGGGGGAGCCTACAATGAGCAGTTCTTC. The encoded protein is CASSLNSGGAYNEQFF.

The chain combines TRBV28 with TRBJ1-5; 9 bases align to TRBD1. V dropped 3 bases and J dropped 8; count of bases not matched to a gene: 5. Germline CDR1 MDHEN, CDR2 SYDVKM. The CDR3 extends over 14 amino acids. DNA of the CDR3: TGTGCCAGCAGTTTTTACGGACAGGGGAAGCCCCAGCATTTT. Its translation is CASSFYGQGKPQHF. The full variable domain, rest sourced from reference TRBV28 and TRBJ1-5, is DVKVTQSSRYLVKRTGEKVFLECVQDMDHENMFWYRQDPGLGLRLIYFSYDVKMKEKGDIPEGYSVSREKKERFSLILESASTNQTSMYLCASSFYGQGKPQHFGDGTRLSIL.

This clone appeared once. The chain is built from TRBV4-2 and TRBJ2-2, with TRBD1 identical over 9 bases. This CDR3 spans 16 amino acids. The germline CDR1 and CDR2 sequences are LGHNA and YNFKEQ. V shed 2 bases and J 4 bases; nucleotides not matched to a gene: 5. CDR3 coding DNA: TGTGCCAGCAGCCAAAATACAGGGGGCAGCACCGGGGAGCTGTTTTTT. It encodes CASSQNTGGSTGELFF.